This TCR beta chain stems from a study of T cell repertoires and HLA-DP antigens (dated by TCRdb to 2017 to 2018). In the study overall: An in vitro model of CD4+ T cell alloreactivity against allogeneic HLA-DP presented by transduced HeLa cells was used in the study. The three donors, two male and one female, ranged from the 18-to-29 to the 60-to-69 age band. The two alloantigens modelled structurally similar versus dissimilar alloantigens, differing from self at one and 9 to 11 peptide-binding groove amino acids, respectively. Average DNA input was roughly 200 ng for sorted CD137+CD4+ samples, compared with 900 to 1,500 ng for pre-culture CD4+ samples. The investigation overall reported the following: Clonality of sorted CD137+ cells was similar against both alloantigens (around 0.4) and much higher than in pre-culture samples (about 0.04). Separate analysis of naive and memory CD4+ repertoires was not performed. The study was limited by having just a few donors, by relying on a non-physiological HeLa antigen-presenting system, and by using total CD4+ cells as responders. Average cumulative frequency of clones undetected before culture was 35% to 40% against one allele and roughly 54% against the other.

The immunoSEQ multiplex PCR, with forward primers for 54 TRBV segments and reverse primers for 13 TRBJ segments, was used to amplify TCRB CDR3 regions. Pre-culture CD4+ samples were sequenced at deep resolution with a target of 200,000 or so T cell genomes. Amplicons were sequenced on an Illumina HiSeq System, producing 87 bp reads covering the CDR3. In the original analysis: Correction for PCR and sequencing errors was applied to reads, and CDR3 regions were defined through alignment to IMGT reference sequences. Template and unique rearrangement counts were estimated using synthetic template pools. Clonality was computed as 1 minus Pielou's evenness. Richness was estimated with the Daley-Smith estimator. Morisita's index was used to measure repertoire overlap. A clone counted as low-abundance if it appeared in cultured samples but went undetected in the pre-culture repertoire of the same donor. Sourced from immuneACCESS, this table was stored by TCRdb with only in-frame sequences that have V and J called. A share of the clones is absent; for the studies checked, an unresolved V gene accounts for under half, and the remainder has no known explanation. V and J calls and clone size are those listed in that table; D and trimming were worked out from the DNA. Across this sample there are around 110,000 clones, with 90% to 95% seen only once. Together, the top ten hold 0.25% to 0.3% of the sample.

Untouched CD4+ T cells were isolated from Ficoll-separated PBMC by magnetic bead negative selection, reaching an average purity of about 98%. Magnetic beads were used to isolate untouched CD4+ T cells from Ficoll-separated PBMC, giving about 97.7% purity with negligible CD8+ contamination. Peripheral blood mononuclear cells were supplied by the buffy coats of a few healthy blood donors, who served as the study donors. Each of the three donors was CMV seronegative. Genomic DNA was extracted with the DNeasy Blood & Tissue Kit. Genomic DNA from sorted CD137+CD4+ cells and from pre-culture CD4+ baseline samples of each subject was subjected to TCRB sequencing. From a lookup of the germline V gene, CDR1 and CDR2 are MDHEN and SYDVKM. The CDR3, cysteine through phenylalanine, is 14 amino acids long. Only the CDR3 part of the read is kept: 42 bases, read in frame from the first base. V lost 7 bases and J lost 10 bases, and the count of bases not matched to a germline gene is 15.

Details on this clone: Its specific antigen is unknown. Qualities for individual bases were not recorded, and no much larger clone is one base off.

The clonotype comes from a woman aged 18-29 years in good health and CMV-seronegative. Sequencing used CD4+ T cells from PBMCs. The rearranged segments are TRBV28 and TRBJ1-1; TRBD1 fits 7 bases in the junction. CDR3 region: CASTAGQPPRGAFF. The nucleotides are TGTGCCAGCACCGCGGGACAGCCTCCTAGGGGAGCTTTCTTT.